What follows are 27 T cell receptor beta chains derived from one specimen sequenced in a study of OX40 agonist ivuxolimab in advanced cancers. Sequenced by immunoSEQ multiplex PCR; TCRdb stores in-frame clones only, minus some. Found here are approximately 49,000 clones, approximately 79% of them singletons; the top ten hold about 1.5%. The specimen comprised CD4+ or CD8+ T cells sorted from blood, sampled in a trial of the OX40 agonist ivuxolimab. These receptors originate from an adult with an advanced solid tumor such as melanoma, head and neck, liver or kidney cancer.

The chain is built from TRBV10-3 and TRBJ1-3; weak D call: TRBD1 (5 bases). CDR3 length: 15 residues. Germline-derived CDR1 and CDR2 are ENHRY and SYGVKD. V lost 3 bases and J lost 3, with 12 bases in between. For the CDR3, the DNA is TGTGCCATCAGTGAAGGGGAAGTAGGTGGAAACACCATATATTTT. It translates to CAISEGEVGGNTIYF.

The chain joins TRBV6-1 to TRBJ2-5; TRBD1 matches 7 bases. Germline trimming cut 6 bases from V and 7 bases from J; bases unmatched to any gene: 14. CDR3 length: 15 amino acids. CDR1 and CDR2 (germline): MNHNS, SASEGT. The CDR3 DNA sequence: TGTGCCAGCAGGAGGGGTACAGGGACAGCCGGGACCCAGTACTTC. This sequence encodes CASRRGTGTAGTQYF.

The rearrangement links TRBV4-2 to TRBJ1-1; D uncertain. The V and J ends lost 3 bases and 2 bases respectively, with 10 bases between them. CDR1 is LGHNA and CDR2 is YNFKEQ in the germline V gene. The CDR3 length is 14 residues. The CDR3 nucleotides are TGTGCCAGCAGCCACACTGGAACAAACACTGAAGCTTTCTTT. Protein: CASSHTGTNTEAFF.

This clone occurred once. The chain combines TRBV6-5 with TRBJ2-7; maybe TRBD1 (6 bases). The V gene's germline CDR1 is MNHEY and CDR2 SVGAGI. Trimming pared 6 bases from V and 3 bases from J, leaving 12 bases between. The CDR3 spans 13 residues. The CDR3 loop is CASSQGQDYEQYF. The CDR3 DNA follows: TGTGCCAGCAGCCAGGGGCAGGACTACGAGCAGTACTTC.

This chain joins TRBV9 and TRBJ2-3; TRBD2 might be the D (5 bases). Germline-derived CDR1 and CDR2 are SGDLS and YYNGEE. The CDR3 totals 14 residues. V shed 0 bases and J shed 1 base, with 6 bases lying between them. The CDR3 DNA sequence: TGTGCCAGCAGCGTAGACGGGGGCACAGATACGCAGTATTTT. Amino acid sequence: CASSVDGGTDTQYF.

The genes are TRBV19 and TRBJ2-7; 11 positions match TRBD2. Per germline, CDR1 LNHDA and CDR2 SQIVND (reference sequence). V lost 4 bases and J lost 4; bases outside the gene matches: 6. The CDR3 spans 15 residues. CDR3 residues: CASSSRLAGGYEQYF. CDR3 DNA sequence: TGTGCCAGTAGTAGCAGGCTAGCGGGAGGATACGAGCAGTACTTC.

The chain uses TRBV19 and TRBJ2-7; weak D call: TRBD2 (5 bases). This CDR3 region has 14 residues. Germline V gene sequence: CDR1 LNHDA, CDR2 SQIVND (reference sequence). Trimming stripped 5 bases from V and 3 bases from J, with 14 bases between. The CDR3 loop is CASSASYRDYEQYF. CDR3 nucleotides: TGTGCCAGTAGTGCGTCGTATCGGGACTACGAGCAGTACTTC.

CDR3 residues: CASSVRSAQYF. The CDR3 DNA reads as TGTGCCAGCAGCGTCCGAAGCGCGCAGTATTTT. The chain carries TRBV7-9 and TRBJ2-3; D is unclear. Germline loops: CDR1 SEHNR, CDR2 FQNEAQ (reference sequence). Between the trimmed V and J ends, which lost 5 bases and 10 bases, there was a span of 10 bases. This CDR3 comprises 11 residues.

The chain joins TRBV7-2 to TRBJ2-2; no definite D call. Germline V lookup: CDR1 SGHTA, CDR2 FQGNSA. Trimming cost V 2 bases and J 9 bases, with 7 bases left between them. The CDR3 consists of 12 residues. This CDR3 reads CASSLMGRELFF. The CDR3 DNA is TGTGCCAGCAGCTTAATGGGGAGGGAGCTGTTTTTT. Supplemented by reference TRBV7-2 and TRBJ2-2, the full variable domain reads GAGVSQSPSNKVTEKGKDVELRCDPISGHTALYWYRQSLGQGLEFLIYFQGNSAPDKSGLPSDRFSAERTGGSVSTLTIQRTQQEDSAVYLCASSLMGRELFFGEGSRLTVL.

The chain is built from TRBV6-5 and TRBJ1-6, with a possible D match to TRBD1 (5 bases). Germline V gene data show CDR1 as MNHEY and CDR2 as SVGAGI. The CDR3 length is 15 residues. Deletions cut 6 bases from V and 10 bases from J, with 19 bases between. CDR3 residues: CASSLQDVRGSPLHF. CDR3 DNA: TGTGCCAGCAGCCTACAGGACGTCCGAGGCTCACCCCTCCACTTT.

The chain has TRBV27 and TRBJ2-1; D unclear. The V and J ends lost 1 base and 8 bases respectively, with 6 bases between them. CDR1 is MNHEY, CDR2 SMNVEV, per germline (reference sequence). The CDR3 has 12 amino acids. Written as DNA, the CDR3 is TGTGCCAGCAGTTTATTAGTTCATGAGCAGTTCTTC. Translating gives CASSLLVHEQFF.

This clone was counted between two and nine times. The gene calls are TRBV13 and TRBJ1-1; possible D gene TRBD1, 6 bases. Germline-derived CDR1 and CDR2 are PRHDT and FYEKMQ (reference sequence). Trimming stripped 2 bases from V and 4 bases from J, with 8 bases between. This CDR3 spans 13 amino acids. The DNA for the CDR3 is TGTGCCAGCAGCTTAACAGGGACCACTGAAGCTTTCTTT. Its protein is CASSLTGTTEAFF.

The V gene is TRBV4-3, the J gene TRBJ1-5; no clear D gene. The CDR3 runs to 15 residues. Trimming stripped 1 base from V and 1 base from J, with 8 bases between. CDR1 and CDR2 (germline): LGHNA, YSLEER. The CDR3 protein is CASSQGEGSNQPQHF. CDR3 DNA: TGCGCCAGCAGCCAAGGAGAAGGGAGCAATCAGCCCCAGCATTTT.

The J gene is TRBJ2-2, the V gene TRBV7-6; D gene ambiguous. This CDR3 has 13 residues. Trimming shortened V by 4 bases and J by 1 base, and 4 bases separated the two germline ends. CDR1 is SGHVS, CDR2 FNYEAQ, per germline. The CDR3 spells CASSSWNTGELFF. CDR3 in DNA: TGTGCCAGCAGCTCATGGAACACCGGGGAGCTGTTTTTT.

The genes are TRBV11-2 and TRBJ2-2, with D unresolved. Trimming removed 4 bases at V and 3 bases at J, with 9 bases between. CDR1 SGHAT and CDR2 FQNNGV come from the germline V gene. The CDR3 runs to 14 residues. The CDR3 here is CASSSNRDTGELFF. For the CDR3, the DNA is TGTGCCAGCAGCTCAAATAGGGACACCGGGGAGCTGTTTTTT.

V gene TRBV6-1 combines with J gene TRBJ2-3, with 10 bases matching TRBD2. J gave up 5 bases and V 9 bases, and 8 bases lay outside the gene matches. This CDR3 has 14 residues. Germline CDR1 and CDR2: MNHNS and SASEGT. CDR3 sequence (DNA): TGTGCCAGTTTGCTAGCGGGAGTAGGAGATACGCAGTATTTT. Amino acid sequence: CASLLAGVGDTQYF.

The chain combines TRBV25-1 with TRBJ1-1; weak D call: TRBD1 (6 bases). Germline V gives CDR1 MGHDK, CDR2 SYGVNS. Trimming pared 4 bases from V and 4 bases from J, leaving 13 bases between. This CDR3 region has 14 residues. The CDR3 nucleotides are TGTGCCAGCAGTGGGCACAGGGACGGCACTGAAGCTTTCTTT. Protein product: CASSGHRDGTEAFF.

This clone was seen a handful of times. The chain is built from TRBV6-5 and TRBJ2-7; no firm D call. The germline V gene encodes CDR1 MNHEY and CDR2 SVGAGI. Trimming left V 4 bases short and J 7 bases short, with 8 bases between. The CDR3 has 11 amino acids. CDR3 region: CASSSLGEQYF. The DNA for the CDR3 is TGTGCCAGCAGTTCCCTCGGTGAGCAGTACTTC.

Only one count was recorded for this clone. The chain couples TRBV18 to TRBJ2-7, with 8 bases aligning to TRBD1. The CDR3 spans 14 residues. Losses at the gene ends were 8 bases for V and 7 bases for J; bases not matched to a gene: 13. Looked up from germline, CDR1 is KGHSH and CDR2 is LQKENI. The chain's CDR3 is CASIGTGHDGEQYF. Here the CDR3 DNA reads TGTGCCAGCATAGGGACAGGACACGATGGTGAGCAGTACTTC. The entire variable domain, with the rest obtained from reference TRBV18 and TRBJ2-7, is as follows: NAGVMQNPRHLVRRRGQEARLRCSPMKGHSHVYWYRQLPEEGLKFMVYLQKENIIDESGMPKERFSAEFPKEGPSILRIQQVVRGDSAAYFCASIGTGHDGEQYFGPGTRLTVT.

CDR3 amino acids: CASSQDDLIAGVDLNTGELFF. CDR3 sequence (DNA): TGTGCCAGCAGCCAAGATGATTTAATAGCGGGAGTTGATCTGAACACCGGGGAGCTGTTTTTT. The V gene is TRBV4-2, the J gene TRBJ2-2; the match to TRBD2 covers 9 bases. After removal of 0 bases from V and 1 base from J, the junction contained 15 bases not matched to a gene. The CDR3 extends over 21 amino acids. The germline V gene encodes CDR1 LGHNA and CDR2 YNFKEQ.

This chain uses TRBV7-9 with TRBJ2-5; TRBD1 matches at 8 bases. J was trimmed by 0 bases and V by 3 bases; bases with no gene match: 9. The CDR3 loop spans 17 amino acids. Germline V gene sequence: CDR1 SEHNR, CDR2 FQNEAQ (reference sequence). The CDR3 nucleotides are TGTGCCAGCAGCTTGGACACAGGGGGTTCCTACCAAGAGACCCAGTACTTC. It encodes CASSLDTGGSYQETQYF.

The CDR3 DNA sequence: TGTGCCAGCAGCTTAGGTCTGACAGGGCGAGATGAGCAGTTCTTC. Translated: CASSLGLTGRDEQFF. The chain combines TRBV11-3 with TRBJ2-1; TRBD1 aligns across 7 bases. Germline V CDR1 and CDR2: SGHNT, YENEEA. V shed 1 base and J 8 bases; nucleotides not matched to a gene: 8. There are 15 residues in the CDR3.

V usage is TRBV11-1 and J usage is TRBJ2-5; 7 bases line up with TRBD2. Germline assignment: CDR1 SGHAT and CDR2 FQDESV (reference sequence). Trimming cost V 1 base and J 2 bases; bases outside gene matches: 7. This CDR3 has 16 residues. The CDR3 region has the DNA TGTGCCAGCAGCTTAGACAGCGGGACCCTTCAAGAGACCCAGTACTTC. This sequence encodes CASSLDSGTLQETQYF.

The chain recombines TRBV29-1 with TRBJ2-5; D unresolved. V shed 7 bases and J shed 5 bases, with 17 bases lying between them. Looked up from germline, CDR1 is SQVTM and CDR2 is ANQGSEA. The CDR3 is 13 amino acids. The CDR3: CSAGPNPWETQYF. DNA for the CDR3: TGCAGCGCCGGACCAAACCCATGGGAGACCCAGTACTTC.

This chain uses TRBV30 with TRBJ2-5, with 9 bases that match TRBD1. Trimming cost V 5 bases and J 5 bases; bases outside gene matches: 12. The CDR3 totals 15 residues. The V gene's germline CDR1 is GTSNPN and CDR2 SVGIG (reference sequence). The CDR3 region has the DNA TGTGCCTGGGGGACAGGGACAGGGAGGGCGGAGACCCAGTACTTC. It yields the protein CAWGTGTGRAETQYF.

The gene calls are TRBV21-1 and TRBJ1-1; the table's D call, TRBD1, has no DNA check behind it. TRBV21-1 is listed as a pseudogene. This CDR3 is built from 8 residues. Here the CDR3 DNA reads TGTGCCAGCAGCGGCAGAACCTTT. It yields the protein CASSGRTF.

The V gene is TRBV25-1, the J gene TRBJ1-6; D is unclear. The CDR3 is made up of 14 amino acids. Looked up from germline, CDR1 is MGHDK and CDR2 is SYGVNS. The V end lost 7 bases, the J end lost 0 bases, and 7 bases lay between the germline ends. The CDR3 region is CASKQSSYNSPLHF. The CDR3 nucleotides read TGTGCCAGCAAGCAGAGCTCCTATAATTCACCCCTCCACTTT.